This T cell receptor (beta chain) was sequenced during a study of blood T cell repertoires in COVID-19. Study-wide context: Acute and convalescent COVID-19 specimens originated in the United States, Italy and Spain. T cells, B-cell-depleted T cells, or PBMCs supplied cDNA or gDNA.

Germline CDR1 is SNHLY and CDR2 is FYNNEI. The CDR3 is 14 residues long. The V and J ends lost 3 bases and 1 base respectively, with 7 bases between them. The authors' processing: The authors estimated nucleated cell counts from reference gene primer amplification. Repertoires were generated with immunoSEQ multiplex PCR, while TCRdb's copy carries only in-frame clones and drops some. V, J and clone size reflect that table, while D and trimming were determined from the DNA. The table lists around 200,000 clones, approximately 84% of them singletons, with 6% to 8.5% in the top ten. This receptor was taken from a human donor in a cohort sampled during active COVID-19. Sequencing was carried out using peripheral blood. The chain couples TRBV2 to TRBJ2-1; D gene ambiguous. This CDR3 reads CASSERRSYNEQFF. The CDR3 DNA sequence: TGTGCCAGCAGTGAGAGGCGTTCCTACAATGAGCAGTTCTTC.